Listed below are T cell receptor beta chains from one sample, sequenced in a study of vaccination effects on CD4 cells after COVID-19. Using immunoSEQ multiplex PCR, the repertoire was profiled, and TCRdb retains in-frame clones only, with some absent. The sample has about 27,000 clones, approximately 62% seen once. These TCRs are of unknown antigen specificity. This specimen was CD4+ T cells from PBMCs cultured with SARS-CoV-2 spike peptides, taken before COVID-19 vaccination. These receptors were obtained from a human donor who had a prior SARS-CoV-2 infection. Both conserved end residues are part of each CDR3. Each record gives: J gene, V gene, D gene, CDR3 protein. D genes are given only for firm matches.

>TRBJ2-1|TRBV5-8|-
CASNTVGGEQFF
>TRBJ2-7|TRBV30|TRBD2
CAWSAGTSGHEQYF
>TRBJ1-4|TRBV5-6|-
CASSLGFPYEKLFF
>TRBJ2-7|TRBV4-1|TRBD2
CASSQKETGLAGQYYEQYF
>TRBJ1-1|TRBV6-6|-
CASSYSSVNTEAFF
>TRBJ2-5|TRBV11-3|-
CASSLDRAETQYF
>TRBJ2-1|TRBV7-2|TRBD1
CASSSLWTGNDEQFF
>TRBJ2-3|TRBV4-2|TRBD2
CASSRDRGGGDTQYF
>TRBJ2-3|TRBV13|TRBD1
CASSTYRGHLTDTQYF
>TRBJ2-5|TRBV11-2|-
CASSLDQGGLRKYF
>TRBJ2-3|TRBV15|-
CATGAWGTDTQYF
>TRBJ1-2|TRBV30|TRBD1
CAWSGQGDYGYTF
>TRBJ1-5|TRBV5-1|-
CASSLDRNQPQHF
>TRBJ1-2|TRBV30|-
CAWSASLGLLNYGYTF
>TRBJ1-3|TRBV9|-
CASSARPSISGNTIYF
>TRBJ2-7|TRBV11-3|TRBD2
CASSLAGGRVHEQYF
>TRBJ1-1|TRBV11-3|-
CASSPGRGSTRGTEAFF
>TRBJ2-3|TRBV5-1|TRBD2
CASSLGGGSTDTQYF
>TRBJ1-3|TRBV5-1|-
CASSPGQVSGNTIYF
>TRBJ1-2|TRBV2|-
CASRKAQLGPPSYGYTF
>TRBJ1-2|TRBV20-1|TRBD1
CSAWDRKGYTF
>TRBJ1-1|TRBV19|-
CASSTGIRTEAFF
>TRBJ2-5|TRBV6-1|-
CASSEGWGSRGAQYF
>TRBJ2-3|TRBV7-3|-
CASSSGGTDTQYF
>TRBJ2-3|TRBV18|-
CASSSQRDTQYF
>TRBJ2-3|TRBV6-2/TRBV6-3|TRBD1
CASSYSIDRGADTQYF
>TRBJ2-7|TRBV2|TRBD2
CASTPDLAGGLYEQYF
>TRBJ1-2|TRBV2|-
CASSPRSYGYTF
>TRBJ2-7|TRBV18|TRBD1
CASSPIDRVEQYF
>TRBJ2-7|TRBV6-1|-
CASSDRDRQAATYEQYF
>TRBJ1-1|TRBV5-1|-
CASSLGDRGNTEAFF
>TRBJ2-7|TRBV6-5|-
CASSPLQNSYEQYF
>TRBJ1-1|TRBV27|-
CASSDRSNTEAFF
>TRBJ1-6|TRBV5-8|-
CASSPDSSNSPLHF
>TRBJ2-5|TRBV4-1|TRBD2
CASSQINILAFGTQYF
>TRBJ2-1|TRBV28|TRBD2
CASSLSRLAGARANEQFF
>TRBJ2-1|TRBV5-4|TRBD2
CASSRRGLVAGEQFF
>TRBJ1-1|TRBV7-9|-
CASSLEFNTEAFF
>TRBJ2-5|TRBV6-6|TRBD2
CASSPGLAGPQETQYF
>TRBJ1-6|TRBV7-8|TRBD1
CASSLGGDSNSPLHF
>TRBJ1-1|TRBV6-6|-
CASSYQQQGNTEAFF
>TRBJ2-1|TRBV15|TRBD1
CATSRDLGQGNNEQFF
>TRBJ2-2|TRBV7-3|TRBD2
CASSLTGLEAGELFF
>TRBJ2-6|TRBV13|-
CASSLLSGANVLTF
>TRBJ1-2|TRBV6-2/TRBV6-3|-
CASSYSRQNGYTF
>TRBJ1-5|TRBV27|TRBD1
CASSRSPGTGNQPQHF
>TRBJ2-2|TRBV7-3|TRBD2
CASSANAGAGELFF